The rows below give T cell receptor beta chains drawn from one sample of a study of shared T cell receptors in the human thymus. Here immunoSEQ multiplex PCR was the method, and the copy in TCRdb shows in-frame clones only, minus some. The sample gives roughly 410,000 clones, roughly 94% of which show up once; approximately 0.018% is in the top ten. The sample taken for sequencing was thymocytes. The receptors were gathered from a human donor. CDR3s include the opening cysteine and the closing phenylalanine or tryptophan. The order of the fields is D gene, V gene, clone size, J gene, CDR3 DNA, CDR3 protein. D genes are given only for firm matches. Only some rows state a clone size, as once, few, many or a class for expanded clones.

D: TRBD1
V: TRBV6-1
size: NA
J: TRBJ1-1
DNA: TGTGCCAGCAGTGAAGCCGTCCCGGGACAGGGAACAGCTTTCTTT
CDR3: CASSEAVPGQGTAFF

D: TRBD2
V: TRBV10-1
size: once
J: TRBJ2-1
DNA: TGCGCCAGCACTCTACGGGGGGGATTTGAGCAGTTCTTC
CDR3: CASTLRGGFEQFF

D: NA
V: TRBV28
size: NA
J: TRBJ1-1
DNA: TGTGCCAGCGAATGTGGGGGCCACATGAACACTGAAGCTTTCTTT
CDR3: CASECGGHMNTEAFF

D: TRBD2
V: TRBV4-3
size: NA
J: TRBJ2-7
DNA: TGCGCCAGCAGCCAGCGGCCCGGACTAGCGGGAGTCGAGCAGTACTTC
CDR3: CASSQRPGLAGVEQYF

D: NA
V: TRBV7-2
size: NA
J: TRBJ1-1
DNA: TGTGCCAGCAGCCATGGGGTGTTCGGGAACACTGAAGCTTTCTTT
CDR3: CASSHGVFGNTEAFF

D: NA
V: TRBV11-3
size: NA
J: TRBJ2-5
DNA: TGTGCCAGCAGCCTCAGGGATCCGGAGACCCAGTACTTC
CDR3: CASSLRDPETQYF

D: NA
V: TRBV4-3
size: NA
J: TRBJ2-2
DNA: TGCGCCAGCAATTCTTTGGAGGGGGCGAACACCGGGGAGCTGTTTTTT
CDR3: CASNSLEGANTGELFF

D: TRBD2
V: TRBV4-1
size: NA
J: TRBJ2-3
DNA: TGCGCCAGCAGCCTCGGACTAGCGGGGGGCACAGATACGCAGTATTTT
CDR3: CASSLGLAGGTDTQYF

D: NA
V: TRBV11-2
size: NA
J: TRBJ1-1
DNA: TGTGCCAGCAGCTTAGAACTGAACACTGAAGCTTTCTTT
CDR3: CASSLELNTEAFF

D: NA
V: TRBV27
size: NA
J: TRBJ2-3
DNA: TGTGCCAGCAGTTCGTTTGCGGGGCTAGGTAGGACAGATACGCAGTATTTT
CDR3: CASSSFAGLGRTDTQYF

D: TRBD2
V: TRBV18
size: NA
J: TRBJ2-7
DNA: TGTGCCAGCTCACCAGAAAGCGGGAGTCCCTACGAGCAGTACTTC
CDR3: CASSPESGSPYEQYF

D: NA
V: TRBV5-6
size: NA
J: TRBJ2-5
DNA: TGTGCCAGCAGCTTTGAAGGGGCCCAGTACTTC
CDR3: CASSFEGAQYF

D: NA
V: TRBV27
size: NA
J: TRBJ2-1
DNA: TGTGCCAGCAGTTTATCTGAACGGGAGAGGGCCTACAATGAGCAGTTCTTC
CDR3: CASSLSERERAYNEQFF

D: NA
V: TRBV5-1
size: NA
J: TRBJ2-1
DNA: TGCGCCAGCAGCTTGGATGGGGGGCCCGGGCATGAGCAGTTCTTC
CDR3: CASSLDGGPGHEQFF

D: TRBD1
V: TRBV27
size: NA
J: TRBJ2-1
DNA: TGTGCCAGCAGTTTAGGGCTCCGGGACAGGGGGCCCAATGAGCAGTTCTTC
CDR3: CASSLGLRDRGPNEQFF

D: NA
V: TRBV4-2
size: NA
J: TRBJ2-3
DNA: TGTGCCAGCAGCCAGAAAGGGACATCCCTCACAGATACGCAGTATTTT
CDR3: CASSQKGTSLTDTQYF

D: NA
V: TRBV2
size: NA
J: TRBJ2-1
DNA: TGTGCCAGCAGTGTGGTGGACTCCCGGATCCGTGAGCAGTTCTTC
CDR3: CASSVVDSRIREQFF

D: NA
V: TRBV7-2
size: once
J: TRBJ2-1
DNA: TGTGCCAGCAGCTCTGGGGACGGTGACTTCCAGTCCTACAATGAGCAGTTCTTC
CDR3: CASSSGDGDFQSYNEQFF

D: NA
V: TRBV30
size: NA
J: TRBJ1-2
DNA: TGTGCCTGGAGTGCGGACGGAATGAACTATGGCTACACCTTC
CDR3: CAWSADGMNYGYTF

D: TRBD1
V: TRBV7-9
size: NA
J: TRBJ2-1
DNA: TGTGCCAGCAGCTTAGATAGCGAAGGACAGGGGAGCTACAATGAGCAGTTCTTC
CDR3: CASSLDSEGQGSYNEQFF